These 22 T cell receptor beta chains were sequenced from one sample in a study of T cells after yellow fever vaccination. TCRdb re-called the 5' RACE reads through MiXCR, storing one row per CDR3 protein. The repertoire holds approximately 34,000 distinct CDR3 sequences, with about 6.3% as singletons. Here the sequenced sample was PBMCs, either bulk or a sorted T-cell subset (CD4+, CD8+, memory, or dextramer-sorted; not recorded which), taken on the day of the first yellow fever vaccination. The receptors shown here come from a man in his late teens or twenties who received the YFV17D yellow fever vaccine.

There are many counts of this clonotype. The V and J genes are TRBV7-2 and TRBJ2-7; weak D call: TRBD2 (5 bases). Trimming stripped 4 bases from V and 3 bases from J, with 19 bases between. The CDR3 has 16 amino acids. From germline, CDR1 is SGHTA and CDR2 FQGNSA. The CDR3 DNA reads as TGTGCCAGCAGCTCCTTCGGAGGTAGCCCCCTCTACGAGCAGTACTTC. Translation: CASSSFGGSPLYEQYF.

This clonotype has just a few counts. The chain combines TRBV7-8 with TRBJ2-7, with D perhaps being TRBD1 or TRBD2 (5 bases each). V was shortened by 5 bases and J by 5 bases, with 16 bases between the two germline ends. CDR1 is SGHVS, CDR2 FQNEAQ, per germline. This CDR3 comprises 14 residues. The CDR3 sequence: CASSVGLWGNEQYV. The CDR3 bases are TGTGCCAGCAGCGTAGGTTTGTGGGGGAACGAGCAGTACGTC.

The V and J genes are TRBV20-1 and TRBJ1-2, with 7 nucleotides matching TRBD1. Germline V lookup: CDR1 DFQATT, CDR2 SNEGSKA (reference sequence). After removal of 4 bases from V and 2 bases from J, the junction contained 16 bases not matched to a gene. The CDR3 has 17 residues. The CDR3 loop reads CSATLLQTGRGNYGYTF. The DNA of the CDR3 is TGCAGTGCTACCCTACTTCAGACAGGGCGTGGGAACTATGGCTACACCTTC.

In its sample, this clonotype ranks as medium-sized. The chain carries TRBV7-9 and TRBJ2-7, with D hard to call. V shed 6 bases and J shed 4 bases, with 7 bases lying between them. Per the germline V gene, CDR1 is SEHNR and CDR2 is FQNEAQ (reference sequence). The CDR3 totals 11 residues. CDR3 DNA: TGTGCCAGCAGTAACCGTTACGAGCAGTACTTC. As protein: CASSNRYEQYF.

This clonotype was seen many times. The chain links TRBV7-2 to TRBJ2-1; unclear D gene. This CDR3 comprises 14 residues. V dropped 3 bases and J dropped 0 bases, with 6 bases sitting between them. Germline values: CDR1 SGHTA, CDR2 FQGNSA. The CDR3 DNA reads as TGTGCCAGCAGCTTTATTTACTCCTACAATGAGCAGTTCTTC. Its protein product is CASSFIYSYNEQFF.

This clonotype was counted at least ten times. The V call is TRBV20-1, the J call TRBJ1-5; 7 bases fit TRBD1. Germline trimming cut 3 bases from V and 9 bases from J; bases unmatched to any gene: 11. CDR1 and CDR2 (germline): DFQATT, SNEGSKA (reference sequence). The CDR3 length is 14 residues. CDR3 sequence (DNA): TGCAGTGCTAGCCGCACGACAGGGAGTGGGCCCCAGCATTTT. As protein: CSASRTTGSGPQHF.

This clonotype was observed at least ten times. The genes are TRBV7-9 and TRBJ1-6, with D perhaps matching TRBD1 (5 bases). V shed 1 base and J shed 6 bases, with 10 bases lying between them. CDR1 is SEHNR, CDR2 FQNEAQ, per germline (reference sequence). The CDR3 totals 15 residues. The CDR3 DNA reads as TGTGCCAGCAGCTTAGGGCAGGGAGTTAATTCACCCCTCCACTTT. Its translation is CASSLGQGVNSPLHF.

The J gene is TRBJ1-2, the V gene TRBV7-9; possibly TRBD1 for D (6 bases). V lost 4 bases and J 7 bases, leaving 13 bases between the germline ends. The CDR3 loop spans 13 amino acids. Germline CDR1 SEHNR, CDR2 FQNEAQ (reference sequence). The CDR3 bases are TGTGCCAGCAGCTCGTACGACAGGTCTGGCTACACCTTC. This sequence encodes CASSSYDRSGYTF. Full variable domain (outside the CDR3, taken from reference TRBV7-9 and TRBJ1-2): DTGVSQNPRHKITKRGQNVTFRCDPISEHNRLYWYRQTLGQGPEFLTYFQNEAQLEKSRLLSDRFSAERPKGSFSTLEIQRTEQGDSAMYLCASSSYDRSGYTFGSGTRLTVV.

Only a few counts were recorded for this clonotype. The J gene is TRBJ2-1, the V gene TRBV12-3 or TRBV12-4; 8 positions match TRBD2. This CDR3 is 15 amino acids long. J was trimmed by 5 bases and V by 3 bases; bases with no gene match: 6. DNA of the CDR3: TGTGCCAGCAGTTTTCGGACTAGCCTTGACAATGAGCAGTTCTTC. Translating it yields CASSFRTSLDNEQFF.

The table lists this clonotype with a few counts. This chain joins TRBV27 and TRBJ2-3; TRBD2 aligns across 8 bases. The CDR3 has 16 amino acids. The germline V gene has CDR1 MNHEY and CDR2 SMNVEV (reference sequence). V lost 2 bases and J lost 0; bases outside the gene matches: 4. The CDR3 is CASSLVSSGSTDTQYF. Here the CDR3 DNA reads TGTGCCAGCAGTTTAGTATCTAGCGGGAGCACAGATACGCAGTATTTT.

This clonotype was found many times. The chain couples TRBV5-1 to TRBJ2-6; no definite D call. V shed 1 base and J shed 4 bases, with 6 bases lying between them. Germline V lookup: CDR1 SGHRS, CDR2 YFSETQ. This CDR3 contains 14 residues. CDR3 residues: CASSLREGANVLTF. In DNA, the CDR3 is TGCGCCAGCAGCTTGAGGGAAGGGGCCAACGTCCTGACTTTC.

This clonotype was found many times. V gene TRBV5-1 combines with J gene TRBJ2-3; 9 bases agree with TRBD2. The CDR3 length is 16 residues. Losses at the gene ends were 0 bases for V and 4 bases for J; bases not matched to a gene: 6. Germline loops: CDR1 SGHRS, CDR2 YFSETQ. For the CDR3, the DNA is TGCGCCAGCAGCTTGGAGGGACTAGCTTTTTCAGATACGCAGTATTTT. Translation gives CASSLEGLAFSDTQYF.

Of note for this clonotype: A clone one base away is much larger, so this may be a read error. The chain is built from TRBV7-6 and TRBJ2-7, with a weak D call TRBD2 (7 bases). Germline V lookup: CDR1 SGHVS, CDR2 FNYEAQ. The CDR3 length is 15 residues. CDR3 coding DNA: TGTACCAGCAGCTTAGGTGCGGGGGCCCTCTACGAGCAGTACTTC. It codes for CTSSLGAGALYEQYF.

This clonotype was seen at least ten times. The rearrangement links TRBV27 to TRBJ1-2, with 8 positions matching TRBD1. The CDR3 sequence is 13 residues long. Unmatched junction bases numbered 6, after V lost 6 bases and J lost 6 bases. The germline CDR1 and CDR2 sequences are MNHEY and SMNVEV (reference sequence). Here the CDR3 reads CASRRTGRDGYTF. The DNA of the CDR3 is TGTGCCAGCAGGCGGACAGGGAGGGATGGCTACACCTTC.

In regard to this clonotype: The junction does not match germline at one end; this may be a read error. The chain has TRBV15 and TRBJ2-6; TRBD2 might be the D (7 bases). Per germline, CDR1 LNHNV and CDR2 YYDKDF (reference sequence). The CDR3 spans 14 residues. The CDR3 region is CATSRGGGANVLTF. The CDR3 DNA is TGTGCCACCAGCAGGGGGGGGGGGGCAAACGTCCTGACTTTC. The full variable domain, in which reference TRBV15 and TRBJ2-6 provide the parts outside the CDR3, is DAMVIQNPRYQVTQFGKPVTLSCSQTLNHNVMYWYQQKSSQAPKLLFHYYDKDFNNEADTPDNFQSRRPNTSFCFLDIRSPGLGDTAMYLCATSRGGGANVLTFGAGSRLTVL.

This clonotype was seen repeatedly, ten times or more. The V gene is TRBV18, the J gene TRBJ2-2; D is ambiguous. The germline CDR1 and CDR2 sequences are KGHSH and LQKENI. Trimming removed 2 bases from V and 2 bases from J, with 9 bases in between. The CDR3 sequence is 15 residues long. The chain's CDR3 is CASSPDLGNTGELFF. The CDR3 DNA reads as TGTGCCAGCTCACCAGATCTTGGCAACACCGGGGAGCTGTTTTTT.

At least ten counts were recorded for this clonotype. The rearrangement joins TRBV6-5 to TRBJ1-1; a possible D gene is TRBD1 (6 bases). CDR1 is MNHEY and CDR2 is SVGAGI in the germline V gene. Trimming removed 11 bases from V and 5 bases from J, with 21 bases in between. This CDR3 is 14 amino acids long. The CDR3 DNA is TGTGCCGGGGGGCAGGGTGCCTGGGGGACTGAAGCTTTCTTT. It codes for CAGGQGAWGTEAFF.

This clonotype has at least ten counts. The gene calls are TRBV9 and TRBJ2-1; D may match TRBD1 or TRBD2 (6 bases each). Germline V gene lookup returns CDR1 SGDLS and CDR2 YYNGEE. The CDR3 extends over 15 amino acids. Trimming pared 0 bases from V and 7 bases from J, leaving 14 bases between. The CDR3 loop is CASSVVVGGSNEQFF. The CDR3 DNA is TGTGCCAGCAGCGTAGTGGTGGGGGGCTCGAATGAGCAGTTCTTC.

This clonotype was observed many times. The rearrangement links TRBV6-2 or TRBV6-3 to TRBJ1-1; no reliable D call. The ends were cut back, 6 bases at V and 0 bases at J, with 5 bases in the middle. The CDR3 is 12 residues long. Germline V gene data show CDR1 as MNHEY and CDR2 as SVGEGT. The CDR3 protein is CASRTVNTEAFF. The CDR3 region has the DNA TGTGCCAGCAGGACGGTGAACACTGAAGCTTTCTTT.

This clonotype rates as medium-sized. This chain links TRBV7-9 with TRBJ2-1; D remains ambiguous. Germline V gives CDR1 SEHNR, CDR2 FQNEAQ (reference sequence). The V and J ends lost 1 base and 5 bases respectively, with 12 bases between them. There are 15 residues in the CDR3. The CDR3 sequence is CASSLVAIRDNEQFF. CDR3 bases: TGTGCCAGCAGCTTAGTGGCGATTAGGGACAATGAGCAGTTCTTC.

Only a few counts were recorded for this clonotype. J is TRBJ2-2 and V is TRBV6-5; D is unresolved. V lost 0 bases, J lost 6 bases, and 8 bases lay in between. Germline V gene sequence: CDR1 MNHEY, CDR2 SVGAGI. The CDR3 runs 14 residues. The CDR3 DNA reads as TGTGCCAGCAGTTACTCCCCGAAGGCCGGGGAGCTGTTTTTT. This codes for CASSYSPKAGELFF.

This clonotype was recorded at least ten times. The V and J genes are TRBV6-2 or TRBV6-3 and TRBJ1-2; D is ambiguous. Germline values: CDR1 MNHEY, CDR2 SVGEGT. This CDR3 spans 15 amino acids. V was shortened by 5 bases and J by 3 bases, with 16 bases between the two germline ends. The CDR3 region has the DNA TGTGCCAGCAGTCACCCCCGGGGTGAATACTATGGCTACACCTTC. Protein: CASSHPRGEYYGYTF.